This TCR beta chain is drawn from a study of blood T cell repertoires in COVID-19. Across the study: Acute and convalescent COVID-19 samples came from the United States, Italy and Spain. PBMCs, B-cell-depleted T cells, or T cells provided the cDNA or gDNA that made up the material.

In the original workflow: Researchers report that nucleated cell counts were estimated from reference gene primer amplification. Assay used: immunoSEQ multiplex PCR; TCRdb lists only in-frame clones, some missing. V and J calls and clone size are given by that table; D and trimming were obtained from the DNA. The data hold approximately 25,000 clones, with approximately 72% observed a single time. Looked up from germline, CDR1 is MGHRA and CDR2 is YSYEKL. This CDR3 is 15 amino acids long. V was shortened by 1 base and J by 0 bases, with 7 bases between the two germline ends. In Seattle, patients joined the study during active infection and were tracked longitudinally.

The receptor was isolated from a man aged 45-65 years with COVID-19, enrolled during active disease. The V call is TRBV4-1, the J call TRBJ1-3; D is undetermined. Specimen: peripheral blood. The CDR3 region is CASSQVESSGNTIYF. For the CDR3, the DNA is TGCGCCAGCAGCCAAGTGGAGAGCTCTGGAAACACCATATATTTT.